Given below is one T cell receptor (beta chain) in context. Antigen unknown. The CDR3 runs to 14 residues. CDR1 is MNHNS, CDR2 SASEGT, per germline. The V gene end was trimmed by 2 bases and the J gene end by 2 bases; junction bases not matched to a gene: 2. The source of the sample is a study of beta chain features in type 1 diabetes. Expressed TCRB transcripts were sequenced because the entire RNA isolate underwent reverse transcription. Using immunoSEQ multiplex PCR, the repertoire was profiled, and TCRdb retains in-frame clones only, with some absent. This sample carries approximately 150,000 clones, approximately 9.8% of them seen once, and the ten largest clones take about 0.6%. Study-level results: TCRB CDR3 length was moderately but significantly reduced in all four CD4+ subsets of Type 1 diabetes patients.

The chain recombines TRBV6-1 with TRBJ1-2; 7 bases line up with TRBD1. This clonotype was sampled from a woman in her forties in good health. The specimen was central memory CD4+ T cells from blood. The CDR3 loop is CASSEMTGNYGYTF. CDR3 in DNA: TGTGCCAGCAGTGAAATGACAGGGAACTATGGCTACACCTTC.